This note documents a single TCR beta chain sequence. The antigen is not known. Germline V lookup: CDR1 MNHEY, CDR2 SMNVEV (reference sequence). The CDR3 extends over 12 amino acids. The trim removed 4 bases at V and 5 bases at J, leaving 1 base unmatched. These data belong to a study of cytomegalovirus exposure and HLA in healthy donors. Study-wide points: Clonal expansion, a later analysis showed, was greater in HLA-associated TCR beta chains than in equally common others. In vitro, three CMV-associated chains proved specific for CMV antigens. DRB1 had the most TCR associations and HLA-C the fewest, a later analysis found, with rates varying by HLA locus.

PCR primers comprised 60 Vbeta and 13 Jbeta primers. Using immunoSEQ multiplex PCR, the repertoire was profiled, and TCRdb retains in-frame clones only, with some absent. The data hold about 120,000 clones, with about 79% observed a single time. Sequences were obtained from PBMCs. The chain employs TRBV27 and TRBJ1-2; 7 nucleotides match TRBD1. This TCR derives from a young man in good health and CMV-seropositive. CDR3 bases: TGTGCCAGCAGTTCGACAGGGTATGGCTACACCTTC. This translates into CASSSTGYGYTF.